The 13 T cell receptor beta chains listed next were all sequenced from one sample in a study of cytotoxic CD8 clonotypes in ibrutinib-treated CLL. Using immunoSEQ multiplex PCR, the repertoire was profiled, and TCRdb retains in-frame clones only, with some absent. The data contain 150,000 or so clones, around 82% of them singletons. The sample was PBMCs, taken after 36 months of ibrutinib treatment. The receptor set was obtained from a human donor with chronic lymphocytic leukemia.

The chain links TRBV19 to TRBJ2-7; 10 nucleotides match TRBD1. Germline CDR1 LNHDA, CDR2 SQIVND (reference sequence). CDR3 length: 14 residues. J was trimmed by 4 bases and V by 5 bases; bases with no gene match: 5. CDR3 DNA sequence: TGTGCCAGTAGTGCCGGGACAGGGGCATACGAGCAGTACTTC. It translates to CASSAGTGAYEQYF. The full variable domain, with the rest looked up from reference TRBV19 and TRBJ2-7, is DGGITQSPKYLFRKEGQNVTLSCEQNLNHDAMYWYRQDPGQGLRLIYYSQIVNDFQKGDIAEGYSVSREKKESFPLTVTSAQKNPTAFYLCASSAGTGAYEQYFGPGTRLTVT.

The genes are TRBV5-1 and TRBJ1-4, with a weak D call TRBD1 (5 bases). The CDR3 has 15 residues. CDR1 and CDR2 from the germline V gene are SGHRS and YFSETQ. V gave up 4 bases and J gave up 4 bases, with 14 bases separating them. In DNA form, the CDR3 reads TGCGCCAGCAGCGGGCCCGGGACGGATAATGAAAAACTGTTTTTT. Encoded protein: CASSGPGTDNEKLFF.

This rearrangement joins TRBV18 to TRBJ2-2; D is undetermined. This CDR3 region has 12 residues. Trimming pared 1 base from V and 9 bases from J, leaving 6 bases between. Germline CDR1 KGHSH, CDR2 LQKENI. The CDR3 region is CASSPLSRELFF. The DNA for the CDR3 is TGTGCCAGCTCACCACTTTCACGGGAGCTGTTTTTT.

The chain couples TRBV10-3 to TRBJ2-1; 7 bases line up with TRBD2. The trim removed 10 bases at V and 10 bases at J, leaving 13 bases unmatched. There are 13 residues in the CDR3. Germline CDR1 reads ENHRY; CDR2 reads SYGVKD. The CDR3 spells CATPCAGEEEQFF. CDR3 DNA sequence: TGTGCCACCCCATGCGCGGGAGAAGAAGAGCAGTTCTTC.

This clone appeared once. This chain joins TRBV15 and TRBJ2-4; D remains ambiguous. CDR1 and CDR2 (germline): LNHNV, YYDKDF (reference sequence). V dropped 0 bases and J dropped 0 bases, with 12 bases sitting between them. The CDR3 is 17 amino acids. CDR3 loop: CATSRDPGWGAKNIQYF. The CDR3 DNA follows: TGTGCCACCAGCAGAGATCCGGGCTGGGGAGCCAAAAACATTCAGTACTTC.

V is TRBV10-3 and J is TRBJ1-5; D gene ambiguous. The CDR3 totals 13 residues. Germline V lookup: CDR1 ENHRY, CDR2 SYGVKD. V was clipped by 2 bases and J by 7 bases, with 9 bases between them. For the CDR3, the DNA is TGTGCCATCAGTGAGGAGGCGGAACAGCCCCAGCATTTT. This codes for CAISEEAEQPQHF.

V is TRBV4-1 and J is TRBJ2-2; 11 bases are shared with TRBD1. V gave up 4 bases and J gave up 5 bases; unmatched junction bases: 6. This CDR3 is 16 amino acids long. From germline, CDR1 is MGHRA and CDR2 YSYEKL. The CDR3 DNA reads TGCGCCAGCAGCCGCGGACAGGGGGCGGGGACCGGGGAGCTGTTTTTT. Translated: CASSRGQGAGTGELFF.

The rearrangement uses TRBV5-8 and TRBJ1-2; possible D gene TRBD1, 6 bases. Germline CDR1 reads SGHTS; CDR2 reads YDEGEE. The CDR3 is made up of 14 amino acids. Trimming shortened V by 9 bases and J by 2 bases, and 17 bases separated the two germline ends. DNA for the CDR3: TGTGCCATGGGGACACCCACACGGAACTATGGCTACACCTTC. Its translation: CAMGTPTRNYGYTF. The whole variable domain, filled in from reference TRBV5-8 and TRBJ1-2, reads EAGVTQSPTHLIKTRGQQATLRCSPISGHTSVYWYQQALGLGLQFLLWYDEGEERNRGNFPPRFSGRQFPNYSSELNVNALELEDSALYLCAMGTPTRNYGYTFGSGTRLTVV.

This clone was counted a single time. The chain joins TRBV5-6 to TRBJ2-1; D is possibly TRBD2 (6 bases). Between the trimmed V and J ends, which lost 0 bases and 4 bases, there was a span of 11 bases. Germline lookup yields CDR1 SGHDT and CDR2 YYEEEE. The CDR3 is made up of 15 amino acids. This chain's CDR3 is CASSLESGRYNEQFF. CDR3 DNA: TGTGCCAGCAGCTTGGAGAGCGGGCGTTACAATGAGCAGTTCTTC.

This clone was seen a single time. The chain links TRBV6-1 to TRBJ2-5; TRBD1 matches 7 bases. In germline, CDR1 is MNHNS, CDR2 SASEGT. The CDR3 spans 13 residues. V dropped 7 bases and J dropped 4; count of bases not matched to a gene: 6. CDR3 bases: TGTGCCAGCAAGGGGTACAGGGGAGAGACCCAGTACTTC. Translation: CASKGYRGETQYF.

The chain joins TRBV6-6 to TRBJ2-1; TRBD2 matches at 11 bases. V shed 6 bases, J shed 8 bases, and the junction held 12 bases outside the gene matches. CDR1 and CDR2 (germline): MNHNY, SVGAGI (reference sequence). The CDR3 covers 16 residues. The CDR3, as DNA: TGTGCCAGCAGGAAGCTCCTAGCGGGAGGTGGTGATGAGCAGTTCTTC. Its translation is CASRKLLAGGGDEQFF.

The gene calls are TRBV5-1 and TRBJ2-4, with 8 bases matching TRBD1. Germline lookup yields CDR1 SGHRS and CDR2 YFSETQ. CDR3 length: 17 residues. After removal of 3 bases from V and 1 base from J, the junction contained 9 bases not matched to a gene. The CDR3 region is CASSSVTGDDAKNIQYF. The CDR3 nucleotides are TGCGCCAGCAGCTCGGTGACAGGGGACGACGCCAAAAACATTCAGTACTTC. The complete variable domain, with remaining parts taken from reference TRBV5-1 and TRBJ2-4, reads KAGVTQTPRYLIKTRGQQVTLSCSPISGHRSVSWYQQTPGQGLQFLFEYFSETQRNKGNFPGRFSGRQFSNSRSEMNVSTLELGDSALYLCASSSVTGDDAKNIQYFGAGTRLSVL.

The chain employs TRBV7-6 and TRBJ1-2; TRBD1 matches 7 bases. Trimming removed 5 bases from V and 8 bases from J; junction bases left unmatched: 8. CDR1 and CDR2 (germline): SGHVS, FNYEAQ. CDR3 length: 13 amino acids. CDR3 amino acids: CASSQQGLSGYTF. The CDR3 nucleotides read TGTGCCAGCAGCCAACAGGGGTTATCGGGCTACACCTTC.